This T cell receptor beta chain was captured by sequencing in a study of blood T cell repertoires in COVID-19. In the original workflow: Counts of nucleated cells, estimated from reference gene primer amplification, were obtained. Some clones are missing from TCRdb's copy, which holds only in-frame ones; the method was immunoSEQ multiplex PCR. The DNA was the basis for D and trimming; V, J and clone size are from that table. The sample has 330,000 or so clones, 80% to 90% seen once. CDR1 SEHNR and CDR2 FQNEAQ come from the germline V gene (reference sequence). Between the trimmed V and J ends, which lost 5 bases and 4 bases, there was a span of 12 bases. The CDR3 spans 14 residues.

The V and J genes are TRBV7-9 and TRBJ1-3, with D possibly being TRBD1 (6 bases). Sequenced input: PBMCs or T cells enriched from blood (not recorded which). The TCR comes from a man aged 35 to 55 in a cohort exposed to, infected with or recovered from COVID-19 (not recorded which). CDR3 DNA: TGTGCCAGCAGCCGATCCGACAGGGGAAACACCATATATTTT. This codes for CASSRSDRGNTIYF.